This T cell receptor (beta chain) came from a study of T cells after posttransplantation cyclophosphamide. Methotrexate plus calcineurin inhibitor accompanied controls' myeloablative marrow transplants; sampling was 1 year later. Whole-study results and caveats: Tissue-infiltrating T cells from skin or gut overlapped little with blood T cells. After PTCy, TRB diversity resembled that of CNI/methotrexate controls. Donor-recipient repertoire similarity was low at 1-2 months, rising over year one.

This clone was seen only once. The antigen is not known. Assay: immunoSEQ multiplex PCR; the TCRdb copy retains only in-frame clones and omits some. This sample yields approximately 9,300 clones, of which 89% are seen a single time; 4% to 5% belongs to the top ten. V was clipped by 0 bases and J by 4 bases, with 16 bases between them. The CDR3 spans 16 residues. CDR1 and CDR2 (germline): SGHRS, YFSETQ. This chain links TRBV5-1 with TRBJ1-2; D is perhaps TRBD1 (6 bases). This sequence was found in a male patient aged 50 or older who received an allogeneic stem cell transplant from an unrelated donor, was CMV-positive, and had chronic GVHD only. Part of the T cell pool may stem from the graft donor. The material was PBMCs, obtained roughly 61 weeks after allogeneic stem cell transplant with calcineurin inhibitor and methotrexate. CDR3 nucleotides: TGCGCCAGCAGCTTGGGGTCGGGGGGCGCGGGCTATGGCTACACCTTC. Translation gives CASSLGSGGAGYGYTF. The variable domain in full, completed from reference TRBV5-1 and TRBJ1-2, reads KAGVTQTPRYLIKTRGQQVTLSCSPISGHRSVSWYQQTPGQGLQFLFEYFSETQRNKGNFPGRFSGRQFSNSRSEMNVSTLELGDSALYLCASSLGSGGAGYGYTFGSGTRLTVV.